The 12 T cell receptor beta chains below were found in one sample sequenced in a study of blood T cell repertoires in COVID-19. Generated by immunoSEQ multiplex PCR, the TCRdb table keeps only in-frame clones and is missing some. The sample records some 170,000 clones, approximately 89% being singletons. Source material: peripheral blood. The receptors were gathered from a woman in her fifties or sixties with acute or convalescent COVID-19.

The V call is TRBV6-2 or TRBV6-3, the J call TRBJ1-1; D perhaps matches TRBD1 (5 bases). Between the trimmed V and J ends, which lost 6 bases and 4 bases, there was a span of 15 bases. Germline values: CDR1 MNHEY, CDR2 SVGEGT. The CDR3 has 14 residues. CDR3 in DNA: TGTGCCAGCAGCCAGACCCCCGGGGGCACTGAAGCTTTCTTT. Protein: CASSQTPGGTEAFF.

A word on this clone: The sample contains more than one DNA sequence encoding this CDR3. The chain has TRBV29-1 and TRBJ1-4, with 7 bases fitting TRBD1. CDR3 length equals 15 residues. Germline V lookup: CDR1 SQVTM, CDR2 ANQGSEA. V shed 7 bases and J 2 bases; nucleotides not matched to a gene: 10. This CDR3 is CSARRGTATNEKLFF. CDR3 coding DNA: TGCAGCGCCCGAAGGGGGACAGCGACTAATGAAAAACTGTTTTTT.

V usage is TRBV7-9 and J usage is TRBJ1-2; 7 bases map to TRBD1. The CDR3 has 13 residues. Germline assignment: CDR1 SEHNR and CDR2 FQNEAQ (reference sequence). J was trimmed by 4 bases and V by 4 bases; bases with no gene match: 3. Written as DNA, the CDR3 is TGTGCCAGCAGCTCCGGGACAGCCTATGGCTACACCTTC. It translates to CASSSGTAYGYTF. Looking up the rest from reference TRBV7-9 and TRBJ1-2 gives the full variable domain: DTGVSQNPRHKITKRGQNVTFRCDPISEHNRLYWYRQTLGQGPEFLTYFQNEAQLEKSRLLSDRFSAERPKGSFSTLEIQRTEQGDSAMYLCASSSGTAYGYTFGSGTRLTVV.

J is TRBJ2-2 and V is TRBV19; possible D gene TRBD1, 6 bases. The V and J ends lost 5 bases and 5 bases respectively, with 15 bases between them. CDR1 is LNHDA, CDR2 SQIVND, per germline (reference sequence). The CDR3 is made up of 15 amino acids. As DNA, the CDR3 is TGTGCCAGTAGTTCGCCGGGACACTTGACCGGGGAGCTGTTTTTT. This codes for CASSSPGHLTGELFF.

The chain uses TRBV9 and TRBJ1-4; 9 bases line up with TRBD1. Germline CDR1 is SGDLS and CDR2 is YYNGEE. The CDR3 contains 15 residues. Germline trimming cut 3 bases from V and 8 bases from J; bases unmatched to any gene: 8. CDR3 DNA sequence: TGTGCCAGCAGCGCCGGGACAGGGATTCAGGAAAAACTGTTTTTT. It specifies CASSAGTGIQEKLFF.

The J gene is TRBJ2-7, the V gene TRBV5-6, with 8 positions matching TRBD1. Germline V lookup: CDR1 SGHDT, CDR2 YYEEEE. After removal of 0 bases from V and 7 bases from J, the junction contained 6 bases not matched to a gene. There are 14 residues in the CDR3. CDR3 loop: CASSLDRGKGEQYV. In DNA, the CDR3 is TGTGCCAGCAGCTTGGACAGGGGGAAAGGTGAGCAGTACGTC.

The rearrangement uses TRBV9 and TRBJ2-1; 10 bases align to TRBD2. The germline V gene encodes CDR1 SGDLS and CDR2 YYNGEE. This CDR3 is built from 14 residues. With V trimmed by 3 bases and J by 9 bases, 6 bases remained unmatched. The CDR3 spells CASSAAGGPGEQFF. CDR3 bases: TGTGCCAGCAGCGCAGCGGGAGGGCCCGGTGAGCAGTTCTTC. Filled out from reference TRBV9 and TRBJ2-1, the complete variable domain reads DSGVTQTPKHLITATGQRVTLRCSPRSGDLSVYWYQQSLDQGLQFLIQYYNGEERAKGNILERFSAQQFPDLHSELNLSSLELGDSALYFCASSAAGGPGEQFFGPGTRLTVL.

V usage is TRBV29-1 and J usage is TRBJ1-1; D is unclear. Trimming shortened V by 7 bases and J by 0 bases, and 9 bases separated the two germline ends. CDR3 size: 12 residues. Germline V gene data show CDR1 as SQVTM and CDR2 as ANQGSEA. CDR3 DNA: TGCAGCGCCGCAAACATGAACACTGAAGCTTTCTTT. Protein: CSAANMNTEAFF.

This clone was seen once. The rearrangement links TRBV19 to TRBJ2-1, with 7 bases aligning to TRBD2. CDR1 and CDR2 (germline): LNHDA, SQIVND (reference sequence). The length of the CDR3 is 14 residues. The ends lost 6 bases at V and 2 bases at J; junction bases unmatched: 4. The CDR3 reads CASRERGAYNEQFF. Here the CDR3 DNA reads TGTGCCAGTAGGGAGCGGGGAGCCTACAATGAGCAGTTCTTC.

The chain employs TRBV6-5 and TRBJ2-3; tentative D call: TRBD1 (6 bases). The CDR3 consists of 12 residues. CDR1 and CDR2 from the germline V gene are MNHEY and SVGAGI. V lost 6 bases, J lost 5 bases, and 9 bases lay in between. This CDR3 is CASRTGLDTQYF. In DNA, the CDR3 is TGTGCCAGCAGGACAGGTTTAGATACGCAGTATTTT.

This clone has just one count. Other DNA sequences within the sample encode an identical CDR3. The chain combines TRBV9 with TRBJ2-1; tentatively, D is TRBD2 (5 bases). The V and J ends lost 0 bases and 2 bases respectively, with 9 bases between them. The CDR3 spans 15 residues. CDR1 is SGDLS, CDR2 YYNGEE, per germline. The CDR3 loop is CASSVGSGAYNEQFF. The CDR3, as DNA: TGTGCCAGCAGCGTAGGAAGCGGAGCCTACAATGAGCAGTTCTTC.

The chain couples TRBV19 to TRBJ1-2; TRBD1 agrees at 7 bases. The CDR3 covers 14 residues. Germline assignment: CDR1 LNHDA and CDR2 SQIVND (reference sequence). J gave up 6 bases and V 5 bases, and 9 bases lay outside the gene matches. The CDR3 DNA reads TGTGCCAGTAGTCTTAACAGGGGTGGAGATGGCTACACCTTC. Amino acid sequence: CASSLNRGGDGYTF. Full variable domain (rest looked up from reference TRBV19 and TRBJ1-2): DGGITQSPKYLFRKEGQNVTLSCEQNLNHDAMYWYRQDPGQGLRLIYYSQIVNDFQKGDIAEGYSVSREKKESFPLTVTSAQKNPTAFYLCASSLNRGGDGYTFGSGTRLTVV.